These 12 T cell receptor beta chains were sequenced from one sample in a study of cytomegalovirus exposure and HLA in healthy donors. 13 Jbeta primers and 60 Vbeta primers were used for the PCR. TCRdb's copy holds only in-frame clones and misses some; the assay was immunoSEQ multiplex PCR. The table records 90,000 to 120,000 clones, roughly 69% of them present only once. Sequencing was performed on PBMCs. Every receptor here comes from a man aged 25-40 years in good health and CMV-seropositive.

The chain recombines TRBV5-1 with TRBJ2-1, with D maybe TRBD2 (5 bases). Germline loops: CDR1 SGHRS, CDR2 YFSETQ. V dropped 4 bases and J dropped 3 bases, with 11 bases sitting between them. The CDR3 has 14 residues. The CDR3 sequence is CASSQSTSYNEQFF. In nucleotides, the CDR3 is TGCGCCAGCAGCCAGTCCACTAGCTACAATGAGCAGTTCTTC. The full variable domain, rest sourced from reference TRBV5-1 and TRBJ2-1, is KAGVTQTPRYLIKTRGQQVTLSCSPISGHRSVSWYQQTPGQGLQFLFEYFSETQRNKGNFPGRFSGRQFSNSRSEMNVSTLELGDSALYLCASSQSTSYNEQFFGPGTRLTVL.

The CDR3 loop reads CASAPRGTNEKLFF. The CDR3 DNA reads TGTGCCAGTGCTCCCAGGGGAACTAATGAAAAACTGTTTTTT. V usage is TRBV19 and J usage is TRBJ1-4; the D gene is possibly TRBD1 (6 bases). The V gene lost 8 bases and the J gene lost 1 base, with 11 bases spanning the gap. The CDR3 is 14 amino acids. Germline CDR1 LNHDA, CDR2 SQIVND (reference sequence).

This clone was seen a single time. The chain has TRBV29-1 and TRBJ2-5; 8 bases match TRBD2. Germline V gene sequence: CDR1 SQVTM, CDR2 ANQGSEA. The trim removed 5 bases at V and 0 bases at J, leaving 8 bases unmatched. The CDR3 spans 15 residues. CDR3 sequence: CSVKTRLAYQETQYF. CDR3 bases: TGCAGCGTTAAGACAAGACTAGCGTACCAAGAGACCCAGTACTTC.

This chain uses TRBV2 with TRBJ1-4; a possible D gene is TRBD1 (6 bases). Germline V gene lookup returns CDR1 SNHLY and CDR2 FYNNEI. The ends were cut back, 3 bases at V and 2 bases at J, with 13 bases in the middle. This CDR3 comprises 16 residues. The CDR3 region is CASSDAGVGTNEKLFF. The CDR3 region has the DNA TGTGCCAGCAGTGACGCAGGGGTCGGGACTAATGAAAAACTGTTTTTT.

This clone occurred a few times. This chain connects TRBV25-1 to TRBJ2-7; the D gene is possibly TRBD1 (6 bases). Per the germline V gene, CDR1 is MGHDK and CDR2 is SYGVNS. The V end lost 3 bases, the J end lost 5 bases, and 11 bases lay between the germline ends. This CDR3 comprises 13 residues. The DNA of the CDR3 is TGTGCCAGCAGTGATCCGGGACAAGACGAGCAGTACTTC. Translated: CASSDPGQDEQYF.

This rearrangement joins TRBV6-5 to TRBJ2-3, with D possibly TRBD1 on 5 matching bases. Germline V gene sequence: CDR1 MNHEY, CDR2 SVGAGI. This CDR3 is built from 13 residues. V lost 5 bases and J lost 6, with 12 bases in between. This CDR3 reads CASSKGVLDTQYF. CDR3 nucleotides: TGTGCCAGCAGTAAAGGGGTTTTGGATACGCAGTATTTT.

In this sample, this clone turned up a few times. The chain couples TRBV4-1 to TRBJ2-5; D is possibly TRBD1 (6 bases). The V gene lost 0 bases and the J gene lost 2 bases, with 10 bases spanning the gap. Germline V gives CDR1 MGHRA, CDR2 YSYEKL. The CDR3 spans 15 residues. The CDR3, as DNA: TGCGCCAGCAGCCAAGATTGGACAGATCAAGAGACCCAGTACTTC. Its translation is CASSQDWTDQETQYF.

CDR3 DNA: TGTGCCAGCTCTGGGACTAGCGGGGGGTTTAACAATGAGCAGTTCTTC. This gives the protein CASSGTSGGFNNEQFF. This chain uses TRBV7-8 with TRBJ2-1; 15 positions agree with TRBD2. V gave up 8 bases and J gave up 5 bases; unmatched junction bases: 7. Germline values: CDR1 SGHVS, CDR2 FQNEAQ. The CDR3 is 16 amino acids.

This clone has just a few counts. CDR3 coding DNA: TGTGCCAGCACCGAGGGTGGCAGAACCCAACCCTACGAGCAGTACTTC. It encodes CASTEGGRTQPYEQYF. The V and J genes are TRBV6-4 and TRBJ2-7; tentative D call: TRBD2 (5 bases). V was clipped by 7 bases and J by 2 bases, with 21 bases between them. The CDR3 loop spans 16 amino acids. Germline V gene data show CDR1 as MRHNA and CDR2 as SNTAGT.

This clone was counted between two and nine times. The V gene is TRBV29-1, the J gene TRBJ1-1; weak D call: TRBD1 (5 bases). Trimming removed 4 bases from V and 11 bases from J, with 20 bases in between. Germline V gene lookup returns CDR1 SQVTM and CDR2 ANQGSEA. The CDR3 contains 13 residues. The CDR3 DNA reads as TGCAGCGTTGGGCCAGATTCCTACGGGGGGGCTTTCTTT. It is translated as CSVGPDSYGGAFF.

This clone was recorded a few times. This chain connects TRBV7-9 to TRBJ1-2; 8 bases fit TRBD1. Per germline, CDR1 SEHNR and CDR2 FQNEAQ (reference sequence). There are 14 residues in the CDR3. V dropped 5 bases and J dropped 4; count of bases not matched to a gene: 6. CDR3 sequence: CASSPGQGGYGYTF. The DNA for the CDR3 is TGTGCCAGCAGCCCTGGACAGGGTGGCTATGGCTACACCTTC.

CDR3 sequence: CARGASLGNTIYF. DNA of the CDR3: TGTGCCAGGGGGGCCTCATTAGGAAACACCATATATTTT. The chain links TRBV2 to TRBJ1-3; possible D gene TRBD1, 6 bases. V lost 9 bases to trimming and J lost 4 bases, with 13 bases between them. The CDR3 has 13 residues. Germline CDR1 SNHLY, CDR2 FYNNEI.